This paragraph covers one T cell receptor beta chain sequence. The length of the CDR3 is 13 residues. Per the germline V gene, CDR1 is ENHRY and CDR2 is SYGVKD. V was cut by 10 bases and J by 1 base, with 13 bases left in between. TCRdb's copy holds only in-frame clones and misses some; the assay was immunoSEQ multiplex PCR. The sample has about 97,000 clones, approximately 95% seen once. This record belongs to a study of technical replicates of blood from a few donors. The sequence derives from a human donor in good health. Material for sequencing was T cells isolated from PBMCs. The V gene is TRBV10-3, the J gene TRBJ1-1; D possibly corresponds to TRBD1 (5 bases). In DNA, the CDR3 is TGTGCCACTTTCGGACAAAAGAACACTGAAGCTTTCTTT. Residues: CATFGQKNTEAFF.